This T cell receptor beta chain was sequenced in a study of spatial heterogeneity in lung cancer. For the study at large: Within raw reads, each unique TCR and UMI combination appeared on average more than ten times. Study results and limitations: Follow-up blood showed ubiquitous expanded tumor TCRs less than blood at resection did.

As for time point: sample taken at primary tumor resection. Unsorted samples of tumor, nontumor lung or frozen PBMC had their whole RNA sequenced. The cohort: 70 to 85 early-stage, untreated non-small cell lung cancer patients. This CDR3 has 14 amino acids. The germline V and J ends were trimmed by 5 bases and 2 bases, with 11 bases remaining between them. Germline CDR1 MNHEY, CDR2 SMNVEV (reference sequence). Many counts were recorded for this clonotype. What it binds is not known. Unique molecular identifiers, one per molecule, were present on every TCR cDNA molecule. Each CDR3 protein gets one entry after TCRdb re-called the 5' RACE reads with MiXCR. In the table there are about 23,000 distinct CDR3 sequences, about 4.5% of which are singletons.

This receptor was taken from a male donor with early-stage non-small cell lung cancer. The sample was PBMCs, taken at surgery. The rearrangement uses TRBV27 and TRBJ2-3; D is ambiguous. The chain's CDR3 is CASSPPYSTDTQYF. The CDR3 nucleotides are TGTGCCAGCAGTCCGCCCTATTCCACAGATACGCAGTATTTT.